This TCR beta chain was obtained from a study of graft-versus-host responses after intestinal transplantation. In the case of this clone: What it binds is unknown.

Germline CDR1 and CDR2: ENHRY and SYGVKD. V trimming: 7 bases; J trimming: 7 bases; junction bases outside the gene matches: 9. CDR3 length equals 15 residues. Study-wide findings and caveats: Detection of GvH clones occurred in recipient marrow, and some had their first appearance in ileum or blood. High graft-versus-host to host-versus-graft clonal ratios were seen in allografts of patients with graft-donor T cell macrochimerism.

Libraries were prepared by immunoSEQ multiplex PCR; TCRdb keeps only in-frame clonotypes and omits some of them. Of about 100,000 clones detected, less than 90% appear once; the ten largest clones hold roughly 1%. Material: unstimulated CD4+ T cells sorted from spleen or lymph node cells, obtained before transplant. This sequence originates from a human donor who was the organ donor for an intestinal transplant. This chain uses TRBV10-3 with TRBJ1-6, with 8 bases identical to TRBD1. The DNA for the CDR3 is TGTGCCATCAACCGGACAGGGAACTGGAATTCACCCCTCCACTTT. Translation gives CAINRTGNWNSPLHF.